The clone carrying this TCR beta chain was counted a few times. Its antigen is undetermined. From germline, CDR1 is SGHDT and CDR2 YYEEEE. The CDR3 totals 13 residues. Trimming left V 0 bases short and J 6 bases short, with 10 bases between. The sample is drawn from a study of T cells in tuberculosis. Whole-study context: T cells were selected with CD1B tetramers loaded with glucose monomycolate. Blood was taken before or within 7 days of anti-tuberculosis therapy.

Sequencing used immunoSEQ multiplex PCR; TCRdb keeps in-frame clones, though not all of them. Of around 33,000 clones in the sample, under 95% were seen once. Study-level results: The TCR-beta difference was not significant; alpha differences partly reflected length. GEM motif frequencies gave approximately 70% accuracy; the GMM repertoire gave approximately 90%.

The time point denotes: new active TB diagnosis, blood taken before or within 7 days of starting treatment. V and J are TRBV5-6 and TRBJ2-7, with D perhaps matching TRBD1 (5 bases). The sequence was collected from an adult with tuberculosis. Some clones in this sample may be carry-over from other donors' samples. The sequencing here drew on PBMCs, taken at tuberculosis diagnosis. The CDR3 loop reads CASSLDRWSEQYF. The CDR3 DNA reads TGTGCCAGCAGCTTGGACAGGTGGAGCGAGCAGTACTTC.